This T cell receptor (beta chain) is drawn from a study of Ad26.COV2.S vaccination and SARS-CoV-2 variants. Overall study context: The COV1001 Ad26.COV2.S trial arm included the donor. Once, or twice with 56 days between doses, Ad26.COV2.S was given intramuscularly. Findings and limits, study-wide: Vaccine recipients and placebo recipients showed similar non-spike TCR breadth.

This clone has a single count. Antigen unknown. Trimming left V 2 bases short and J 6 bases short, with 10 bases between. The CDR3 spans 14 residues. The germline gives CDR1 SGHAT, CDR2 FQNNGV. Treatment here: about 20 received Ad26.COV2.S at low or high dose, single or two shots; about 5 received placebo; per-sample allocation not given. Sampling was performed 63 days after the first vaccine or placebo injection. An 18-55-year-old adult in Boston served as donor. This table comes from immunoSEQ multiplex PCR, and its TCRdb copy is limited to in-frame clones, with some not included. The sample gives roughly 320,000 clones, about 82% of which show up once; around 2% is in the top ten.

The sequence was collected from a person aged 18-65 years who received the Ad26.COV2.S COVID-19 vaccine or a placebo. The material sequenced was peripheral blood, taken in a trial of Ad26.COV2.S vaccine versus placebo. The V gene is TRBV11-2, the J gene TRBJ2-2, with D possibly being TRBD1 (7 bases). CDR3 DNA sequence: TGTGCCAGCAGCTTATTCAGGGGGGCCGGGGAGCTGTTTTTT. It translates to CASSLFRGAGELFF.